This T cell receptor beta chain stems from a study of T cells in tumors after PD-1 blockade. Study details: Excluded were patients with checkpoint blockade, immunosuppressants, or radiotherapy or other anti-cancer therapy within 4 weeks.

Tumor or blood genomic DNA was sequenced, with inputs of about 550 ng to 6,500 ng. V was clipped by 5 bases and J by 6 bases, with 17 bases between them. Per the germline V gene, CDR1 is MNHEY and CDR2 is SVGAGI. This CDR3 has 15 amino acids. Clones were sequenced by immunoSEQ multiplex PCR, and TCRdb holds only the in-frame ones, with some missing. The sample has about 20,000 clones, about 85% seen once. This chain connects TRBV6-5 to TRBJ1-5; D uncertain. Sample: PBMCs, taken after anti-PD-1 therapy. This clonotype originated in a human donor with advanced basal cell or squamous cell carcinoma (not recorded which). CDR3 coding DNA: TGTGCCAGCAGTCCCTCTGGGAGCTTGAGTCAGCCCCAGCATTTT. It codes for CASSPSGSLSQPQHF.